This T cell receptor (beta chain) was sequenced for a study of shared clonotypes between healthy human individuals (dated by TCRdb to 2020 to 2021). A note on the overall study: The cohort comprised a couple of women and a few men aged 18 to 49 years. For each donor, CD4 naive and CD4 memory were each given three plates, CD8 naive was given two plates, and CD8 memory was given one plate. To estimate repertoire size and how much clonotype sharing occurs between individuals, the study deeply sequenced the blood TCR repertoires of a handful of healthy adults. To increase sequencing depth and limit assay-specific biases, TCR repertoire library preparation and sequencing were carried out by different laboratories using diverse techniques. Each donor's leukapheresis produced roughly between about 0.85 and 10 billion PBMCs.

The donors were healthy, HIV-negative adults with no recently reported acute infections or vaccinations. Every donor was a Caucasian adult living in Nashville, Tennessee, USA. Magnetic negative selection was used to enrich CD4+ T cells, after which naive cells were positively selected on CD45RA and the negative fraction became the memory subset. Blood was collected by leukapheresis, and PBMCs were isolated by Ficoll-Histopaque density gradient centrifugation and then cryopreserved in liquid nitrogen vapor phase. Analytical flow cytometry was used to check the purity and quantity of each magnetically sorted T cell population. Genomic DNA was isolated from each sorted fraction and quantified by UV absorbance on a Nanodrop 2000c. From cysteine to phenylalanine, the CDR3 is 10 amino acids long. Only the CDR3 DNA is retained, 30 bases long and in frame from the first base. Taken from the germline V gene, the CDR1 and CDR2 loops are SGHVS and FQNEAQ. Trimming at the junction amounts to 8 bases on V and 5 bases on J, and the germline ends lie 7 bases apart.

Using the deep immunoSEQ assay, TCR CDR3 regions were amplified from genomic DNA by multiplex PCR. Extracted genomic DNA from each cell subset was distributed evenly across all wells of several immunoSEQ 96-well plates, and each plate was treated as a replicate. For sorted subsets, each replicate PCR was loaded with 200 ng genomic DNA, equivalent to 25,000 to 30,000 T cell genomes. Purified libraries were measured with a Qubit 3.0 fluorometer, size-checked on a Bioanalyzer 2100, and measured again with the KAPA Library Quantification kit. Each immunoSEQ 96-well plate was sequenced on its own single-read 150-cycle Illumina NextSeq 550 flow cell. In the original analysis: The immunoSEQ output contained only junctional sequences without quality scores, so filtering could not match that applied to full-length reads. To assign V/J genes and CDR3, sequences were annotated against IMGT germline references using PyIR, a Python wrapper for IgBLAST v1.9. Reads were filtered out if the reads had weak V/J assignments (E-value above 1e-6), no CDR3, stop codons, out-of-frame junctions, or ambiguous translated residues. A V3J clonotype was defined by an identical inferred V gene, J gene, and CDR3 amino acid sequence. Percentage overlap between repertoires was computed as shared unique clonotypes divided by the size of the smaller repertoire. Three approaches were used to assess repertoire richness: RTK rarefaction, the Chao1 estimator, and Recon v2.1 estimates of unobserved clonotypes. OLGA was used to compute generation probabilities for all TCRbeta clonotypes that the gDNA method yielded from several donors. Not all clones reach the TCRdb copy of this immuneACCESS table, which keeps in-frame sequences only. Checked studies attribute under half of the gap to unresolved V genes and leave the rest unexplained. D and trimming come from the DNA, and the V and J calls and clone size come from that table. For this sample the table gives 950,000 to 1,100,000 clones, of which 60% to 80% were detected only once. The ten biggest clones cover approximately 1.5% of the sample.

Of note for this clone: Its recognized antigen is unknown. There are no base qualities to consult, and no much larger clone falls within one base.

Points the paper makes about the study in general: Larger estimated clonotype richness was generally found for naive subsets than for memory subsets. Across four donors, 5% to 6% of naive CD4, roughly 3.4% of naive CD8, 2.3% of memory CD4, and roughly 0.41% of memory CD8 clonotypes were shared. Sampling was restricted to blood, and TCR repertoires in tissues likely differ from the TCR repertoires found in blood. Compared with non-shared clonotypes, the clonotypes found in all four sorted-subset donors had higher generation probabilities. Based on pairwise subsampling, the degree of clonotype sharing among donors was expected to be affected by sequencing depth. The small number of donors limited the genetic and exposure-history diversity represented. Even with the large sequencing depth, rarefaction of the sorted-subset datasets indicated that sequencing was incomplete.

Sequencing was performed on memory CD4+ T cells sorted from blood. The sample's cell subset or site label, in plain terms: CD45RA-negative fraction. This sequence originates from a man aged 18 to 29 in good health. The chain is made from TRBV7-8 and TRBJ2-7; the D gene remains uncertain. The DNA reads as follows: TGTGCCAGCGGTTTCGACGAGCAGTACTTC. Its translation reads: CASGFDEQYF.